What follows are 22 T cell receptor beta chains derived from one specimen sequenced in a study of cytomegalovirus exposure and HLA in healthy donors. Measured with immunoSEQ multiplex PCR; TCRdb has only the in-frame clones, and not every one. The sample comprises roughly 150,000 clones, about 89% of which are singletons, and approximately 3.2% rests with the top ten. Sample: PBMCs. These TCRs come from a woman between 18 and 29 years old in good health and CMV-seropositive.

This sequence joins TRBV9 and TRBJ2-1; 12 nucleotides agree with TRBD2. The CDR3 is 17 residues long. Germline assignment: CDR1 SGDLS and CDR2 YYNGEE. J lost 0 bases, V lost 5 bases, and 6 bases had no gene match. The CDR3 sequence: CASSRTSGVSSYNEQFF. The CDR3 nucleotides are TGTGCCAGCAGTCGGACTAGCGGGGTCAGCTCCTACAATGAGCAGTTCTTC.

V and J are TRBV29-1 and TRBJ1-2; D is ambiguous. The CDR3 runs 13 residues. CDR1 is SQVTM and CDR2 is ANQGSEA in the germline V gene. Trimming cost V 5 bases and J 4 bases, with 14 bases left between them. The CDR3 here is CSVLDTSGYGYTF. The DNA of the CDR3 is TGCAGCGTTCTCGACACCTCTGGCTATGGCTACACCTTC.

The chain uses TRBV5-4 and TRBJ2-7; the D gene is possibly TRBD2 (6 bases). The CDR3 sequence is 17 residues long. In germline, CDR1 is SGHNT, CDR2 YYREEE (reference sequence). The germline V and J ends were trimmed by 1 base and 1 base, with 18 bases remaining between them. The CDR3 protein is CASSLRPLGGSSYEQYF. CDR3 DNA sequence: TGTGCCAGCAGCTTGCGGCCATTGGGGGGTAGTTCCTACGAGCAGTACTTC.

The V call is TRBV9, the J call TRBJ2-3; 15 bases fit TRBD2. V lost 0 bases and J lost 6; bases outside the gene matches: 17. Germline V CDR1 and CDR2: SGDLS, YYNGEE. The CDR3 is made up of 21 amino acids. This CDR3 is CASSVGARTSGRAEAMDTQYF. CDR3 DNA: TGTGCCAGCAGCGTAGGAGCCAGGACTAGCGGGAGGGCCGAGGCGATGGATACGCAGTATTTT.

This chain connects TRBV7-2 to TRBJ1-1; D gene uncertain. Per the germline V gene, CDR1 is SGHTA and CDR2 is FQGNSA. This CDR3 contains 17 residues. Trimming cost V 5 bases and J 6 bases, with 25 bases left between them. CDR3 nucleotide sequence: TGTGCCAGCAGCCCACTACCCGGGGTTAAGTACTACGCTGAAGCTTTCTTT. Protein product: CASSPLPGVKYYAEAFF.

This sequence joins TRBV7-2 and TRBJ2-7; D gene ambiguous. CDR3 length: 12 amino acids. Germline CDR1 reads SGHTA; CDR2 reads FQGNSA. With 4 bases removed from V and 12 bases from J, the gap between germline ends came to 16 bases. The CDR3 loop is CASSSTYYDAYF. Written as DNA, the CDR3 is TGTGCCAGCAGCTCTACCTACTACGATGCGTACTTC.

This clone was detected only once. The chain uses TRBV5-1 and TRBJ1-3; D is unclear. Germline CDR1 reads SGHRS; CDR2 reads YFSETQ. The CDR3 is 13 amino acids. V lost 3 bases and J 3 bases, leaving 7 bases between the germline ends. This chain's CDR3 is CASSYGGGNTIYF. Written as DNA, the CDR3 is TGCGCCAGCAGCTACGGTGGTGGAAACACCATATATTTT.

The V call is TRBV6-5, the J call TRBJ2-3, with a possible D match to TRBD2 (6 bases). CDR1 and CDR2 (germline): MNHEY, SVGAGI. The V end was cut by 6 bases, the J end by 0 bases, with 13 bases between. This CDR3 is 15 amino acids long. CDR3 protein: CASSPLSGSTDTQYF. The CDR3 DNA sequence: TGTGCCAGCAGCCCCTTAAGCGGGAGCACAGATACGCAGTATTTT.

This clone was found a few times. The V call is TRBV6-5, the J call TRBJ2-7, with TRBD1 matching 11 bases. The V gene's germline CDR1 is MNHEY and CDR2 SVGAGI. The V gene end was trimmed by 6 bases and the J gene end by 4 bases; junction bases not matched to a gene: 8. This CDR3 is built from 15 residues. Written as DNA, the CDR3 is TGTGCCAGCAGGACCGGGACAGGGGGGTTTTACGAGCAGTACTTC. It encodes CASRTGTGGFYEQYF.

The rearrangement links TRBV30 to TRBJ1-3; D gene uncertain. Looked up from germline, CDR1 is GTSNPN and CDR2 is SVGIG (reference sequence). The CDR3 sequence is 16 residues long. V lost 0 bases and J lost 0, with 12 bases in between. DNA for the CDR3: TGTGCCTGGAGTGTAAGCCTTCTGAGCTCTGGAAACACCATATATTTT. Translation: CAWSVSLLSSGNTIYF.

The CDR3 spells CASSFQLAGGVTGELFF. CDR3 nucleotides: TGTGCCAGCAGCTTCCAACTAGCGGGAGGGGTCACCGGGGAGCTGTTTTTT. The chain links TRBV7-9 to TRBJ2-2; 13 positions agree with TRBD2. V dropped 3 bases and J dropped 4; count of bases not matched to a gene: 5. Germline values: CDR1 SEHNR, CDR2 FQNEAQ (reference sequence). The CDR3 loop spans 17 amino acids.

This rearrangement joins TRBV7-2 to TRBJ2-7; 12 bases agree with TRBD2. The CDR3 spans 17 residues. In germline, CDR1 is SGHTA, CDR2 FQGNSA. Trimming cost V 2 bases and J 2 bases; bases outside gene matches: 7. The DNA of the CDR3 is TGTGCCAGCAGCTTACAACTAGCGGGAGGCACCCCCTACGAGCAGTACTTC. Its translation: CASSLQLAGGTPYEQYF.

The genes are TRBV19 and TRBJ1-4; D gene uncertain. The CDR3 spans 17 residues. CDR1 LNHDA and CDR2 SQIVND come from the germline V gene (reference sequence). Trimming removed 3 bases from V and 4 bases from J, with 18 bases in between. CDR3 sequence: CASSILQQWNRNEKLFF. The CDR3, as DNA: TGTGCCAGTAGTATTCTGCAACAGTGGAACCGTAATGAAAAACTGTTTTTT.

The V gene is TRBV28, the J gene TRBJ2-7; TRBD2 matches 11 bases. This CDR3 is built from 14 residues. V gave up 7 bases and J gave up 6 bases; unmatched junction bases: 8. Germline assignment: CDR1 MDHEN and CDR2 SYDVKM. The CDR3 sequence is CASTLAGGPGEQYF. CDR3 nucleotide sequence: TGTGCCAGCACCTTAGCGGGAGGGCCGGGCGAGCAGTACTTC. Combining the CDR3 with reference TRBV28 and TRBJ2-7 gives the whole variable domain DVKVTQSSRYLVKRTGEKVFLECVQDMDHENMFWYRQDPGLGLRLIYFSYDVKMKEKGDIPEGYSVSREKKERFSLILESASTNQTSMYLCASTLAGGPGEQYFGPGTRLTVT.

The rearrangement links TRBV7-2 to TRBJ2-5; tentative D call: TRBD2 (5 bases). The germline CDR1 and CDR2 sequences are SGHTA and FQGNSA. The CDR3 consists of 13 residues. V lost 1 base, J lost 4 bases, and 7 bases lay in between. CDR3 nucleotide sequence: TGTGCCAGCAGCTTAGAGCGGAGAGAGACCCAGTACTTC. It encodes CASSLERRETQYF.

This chain's CDR3 is CASSALTSGRVRNEQFF. DNA of the CDR3: TGTGCCAGCAGCGCCCTTACTAGCGGGAGGGTTCGGAATGAGCAGTTCTTC. V usage is TRBV7-9 and J usage is TRBJ2-1, with 13 bases aligning to TRBD2. Trimming took 5 bases from V and 7 from J; bases not matched to a gene: 11. The CDR3 covers 17 residues. Germline V CDR1 and CDR2: SEHNR, FQNEAQ (reference sequence). Full variable domain (remainder filled in from reference TRBV7-9 and TRBJ2-1): DTGVSQNPRHKITKRGQNVTFRCDPISEHNRLYWYRQTLGQGPEFLTYFQNEAQLEKSRLLSDRFSAERPKGSFSTLEIQRTEQGDSAMYLCASSALTSGRVRNEQFFGPGTRLTVL.

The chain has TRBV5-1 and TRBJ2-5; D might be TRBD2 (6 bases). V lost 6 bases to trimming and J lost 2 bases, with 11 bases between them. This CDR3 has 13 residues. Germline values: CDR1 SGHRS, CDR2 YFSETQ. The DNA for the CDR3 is TGCGCCAGCACAGGAGGGTGGCAAGAGACCCAGTACTTC. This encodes CASTGGWQETQYF.

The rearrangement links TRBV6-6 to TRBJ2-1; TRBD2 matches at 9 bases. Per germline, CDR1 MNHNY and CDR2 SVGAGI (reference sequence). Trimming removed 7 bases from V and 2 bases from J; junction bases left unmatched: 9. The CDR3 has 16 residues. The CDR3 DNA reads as TGTGCCAGCATCTTTCGTCTAGCGGGGCCCTACAATGAGCAGTTCTTC. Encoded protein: CASIFRLAGPYNEQFF.

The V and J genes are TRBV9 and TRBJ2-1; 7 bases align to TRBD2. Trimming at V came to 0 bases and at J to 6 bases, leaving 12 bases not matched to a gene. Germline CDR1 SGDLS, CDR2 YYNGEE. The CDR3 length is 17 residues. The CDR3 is CASSVAVWAGDSNEQFF. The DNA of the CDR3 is TGTGCCAGCAGCGTAGCCGTATGGGCGGGAGACTCCAATGAGCAGTTCTTC.

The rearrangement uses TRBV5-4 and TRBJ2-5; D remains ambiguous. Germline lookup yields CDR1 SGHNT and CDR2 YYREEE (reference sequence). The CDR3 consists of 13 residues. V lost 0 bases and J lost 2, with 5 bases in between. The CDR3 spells CASSLGQQETQYF. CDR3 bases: TGTGCCAGCAGCTTGGGACAACAAGAGACCCAGTACTTC.

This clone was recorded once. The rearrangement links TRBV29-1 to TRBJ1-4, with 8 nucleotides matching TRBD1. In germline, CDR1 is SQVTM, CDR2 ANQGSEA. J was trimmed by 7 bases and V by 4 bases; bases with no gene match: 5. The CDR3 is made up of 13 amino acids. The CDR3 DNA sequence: TGCAGCGTTGCAGGGGGCGCGGCTGAAAAACTGTTTTTT. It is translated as CSVAGGAAEKLFF.

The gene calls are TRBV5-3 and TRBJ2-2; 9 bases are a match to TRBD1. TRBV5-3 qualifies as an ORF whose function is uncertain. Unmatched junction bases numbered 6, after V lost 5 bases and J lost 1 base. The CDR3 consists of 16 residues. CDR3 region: CARSFPGQGNTGELFF. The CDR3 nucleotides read TGTGCCAGAAGTTTTCCGGGACAGGGGAACACCGGGGAGCTGTTTTTT.